Detailed here is one T cell receptor (beta chain). Its antigen is unidentified. V was pared by 4 bases and J by 7 bases, with 17 bases between. Germline V gene data show CDR1 as DFQATT and CDR2 as SNEGSKA (reference sequence). The CDR3 is made up of 13 amino acids. A universal primer binding site was introduced by template switching. The final cDNA contained unique molecular identifiers. In TCRdb, the 5' RACE reads were re-called with MiXCR into one record per CDR3 protein. The table lists about 720,000 distinct CDR3 sequences, around 8.6% of them singletons. The source of the sample is a study of identical twins. Study outcomes and limitations: Memory repertoires lacked the insertion deficit that abundant cord blood beta clonotypes showed. Conclusions rested on cross-sectional statistics rather than following the same donors.

Healthy Caucasians made up all donors. The sample was also linked to a second study, of yellow fever vaccine responses in identical twins.

The receptor was isolated from a young woman in good health. The chain employs TRBV20-1 and TRBJ2-7; possibly TRBD1 for D (6 bases). Sequenced input: PBMCs. CDR3 protein: CSAKRTGMREQYF. CDR3 bases: TGCAGTGCTAAAAGAACAGGGATGAGGGAGCAGTACTTC.